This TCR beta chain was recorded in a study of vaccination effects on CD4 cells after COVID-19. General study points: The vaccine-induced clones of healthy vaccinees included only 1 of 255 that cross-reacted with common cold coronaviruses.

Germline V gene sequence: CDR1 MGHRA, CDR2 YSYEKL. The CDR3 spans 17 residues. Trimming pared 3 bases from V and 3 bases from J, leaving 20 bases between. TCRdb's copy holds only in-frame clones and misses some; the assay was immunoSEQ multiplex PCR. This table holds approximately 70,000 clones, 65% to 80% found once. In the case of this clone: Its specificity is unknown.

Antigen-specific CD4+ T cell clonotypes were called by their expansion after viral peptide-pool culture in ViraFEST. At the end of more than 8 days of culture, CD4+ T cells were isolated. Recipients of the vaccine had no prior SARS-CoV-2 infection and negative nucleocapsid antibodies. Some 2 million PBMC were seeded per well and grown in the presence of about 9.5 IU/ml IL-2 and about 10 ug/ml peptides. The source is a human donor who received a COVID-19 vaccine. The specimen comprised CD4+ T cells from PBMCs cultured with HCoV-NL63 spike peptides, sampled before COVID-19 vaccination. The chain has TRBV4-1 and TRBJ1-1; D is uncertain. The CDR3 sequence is CASSHTILTKRDTEAFF. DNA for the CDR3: TGCGCCAGCAGCCACACCATTCTCACTAAAAGGGACACTGAAGCTTTCTTT.